Described below is a single TCR beta chain sequence and its context. Its specificity is unknown. Using immunoSEQ multiplex PCR, the repertoire was profiled, and TCRdb retains in-frame clones only, with some absent. The sample shows about 150,000 clones, just over 90% of them seen only once. The source of the sample is a study of OX40 agonist ivuxolimab in advanced cancers. Findings and limits, study-wide: Average numbers of expanded clones were greater in CD8+ T cells than in CD4+. Still undetermined is the antigen specificity of the expanded peripheral T cells. Some patients without response likewise showed low normalized clonal expansion.

This material consisted of CD4+ or CD8+ T cells sorted from blood, taken in a trial of the OX40 agonist ivuxolimab. This receptor was identified in an adult with an advanced solid tumor such as melanoma, head and neck, liver or kidney cancer.

The CDR3 DNA follows: TGTGCCAGCAGCTTAGCTAGCGGGGGTTTGGAGCAGTACTTC. It yields the protein CASSLASGGLEQYF. This chain connects TRBV7-2 to TRBJ2-7; TRBD2 agrees at 9 bases. Germline trimming cut 0 bases from V and 7 bases from J; bases unmatched to any gene: 4. Per germline, CDR1 SGHTA and CDR2 FQGNSA. This CDR3 has 14 amino acids. The whole variable domain, filled in from reference TRBV7-2 and TRBJ2-7, reads GAGVSQSPSNKVTEKGKDVELRCDPISGHTALYWYRQSLGQGLEFLIYFQGNSAPDKSGLPSDRFSAERTGGSVSTLTIQRTQQEDSAVYLCASSLASGGLEQYFGPGTRLTVT.